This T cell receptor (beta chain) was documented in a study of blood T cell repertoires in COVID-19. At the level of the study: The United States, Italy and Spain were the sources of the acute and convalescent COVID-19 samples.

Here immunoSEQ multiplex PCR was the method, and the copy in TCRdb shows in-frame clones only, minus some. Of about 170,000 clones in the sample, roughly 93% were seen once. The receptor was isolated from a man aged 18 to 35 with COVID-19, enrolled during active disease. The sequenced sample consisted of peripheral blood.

The chain's CDR3 is CASSWRNRGTEAFF. DNA of the CDR3: TGTGCCAGCAGCTGGCGCAACAGGGGCACTGAAGCTTTCTTT. The chain recombines TRBV7-2 with TRBJ1-1, with 7 bases fitting TRBD1. Germline-derived CDR1 and CDR2 are SGHTA and FQGNSA. V shed 4 bases, J shed 4 bases, and the junction held 6 bases outside the gene matches. The CDR3 runs to 14 residues.